The clone carrying this T cell receptor (beta chain) was observed a few times. Its antigen is as yet unknown. 60 Vbeta and 13 Jbeta primers were used in PCR. Method: immunoSEQ multiplex PCR; TCRdb's copy keeps in-frame clones and lacks some. The sample contains about 55,000 clones, more than 65% of which appear only once. This specimen belongs to a study of cytomegalovirus exposure and HLA in healthy donors. The study, taken as a whole, reports: A few CMV-associated chains were confirmed in vitro to be specific for CMV antigens.

This CDR3 has 14 amino acids. Between the trimmed V and J ends, which lost 2 bases and 6 bases, there was a span of 11 bases. CDR1 is MNHNY and CDR2 is SVGAGI in the germline V gene (reference sequence). The genes are TRBV6-6 and TRBJ1-5, with a possible D match to TRBD1 (5 bases). This sequence was found in a middle-aged man in good health and CMV-seropositive. Sample: PBMCs. The CDR3 region is CASSYGAVSQPQHF. DNA for the CDR3: TGTGCCAGCAGTTACGGGGCAGTAAGTCAGCCCCAGCATTTT.